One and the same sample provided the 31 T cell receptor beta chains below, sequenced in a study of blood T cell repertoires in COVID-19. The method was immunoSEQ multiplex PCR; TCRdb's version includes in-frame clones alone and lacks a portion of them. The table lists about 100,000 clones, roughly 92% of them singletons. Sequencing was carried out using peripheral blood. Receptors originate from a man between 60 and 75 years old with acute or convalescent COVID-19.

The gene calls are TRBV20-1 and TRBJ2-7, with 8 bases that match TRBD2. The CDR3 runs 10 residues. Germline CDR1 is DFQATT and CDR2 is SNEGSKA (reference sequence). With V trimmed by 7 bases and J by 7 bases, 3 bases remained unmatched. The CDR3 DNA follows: TGCAGTGTAGCGGGACTGGAGCAGTACTTC. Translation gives CSVAGLEQYF.

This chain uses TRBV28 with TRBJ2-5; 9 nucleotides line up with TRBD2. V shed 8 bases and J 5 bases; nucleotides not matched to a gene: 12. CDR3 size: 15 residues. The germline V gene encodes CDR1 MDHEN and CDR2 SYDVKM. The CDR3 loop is CASRHSAAGGETQYF. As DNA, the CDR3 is TGTGCCAGCCGCCATTCGGCAGCGGGAGGTGAGACCCAGTACTTC.

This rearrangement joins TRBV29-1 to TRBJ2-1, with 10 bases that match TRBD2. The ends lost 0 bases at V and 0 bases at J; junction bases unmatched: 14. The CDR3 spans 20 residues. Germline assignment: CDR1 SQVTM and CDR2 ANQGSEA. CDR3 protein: CSVEESPTGLAASSYNEQFF. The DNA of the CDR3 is TGCAGCGTTGAAGAGTCCCCGACAGGACTAGCGGCAAGCTCCTACAATGAGCAGTTCTTC.

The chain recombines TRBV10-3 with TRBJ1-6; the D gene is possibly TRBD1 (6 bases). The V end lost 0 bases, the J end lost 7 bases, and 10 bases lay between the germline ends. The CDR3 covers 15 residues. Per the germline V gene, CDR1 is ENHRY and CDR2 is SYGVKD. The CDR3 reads CAISESGRGNSPLHF. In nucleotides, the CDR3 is TGTGCCATCAGTGAGTCAGGCAGGGGAAATTCACCCCTCCACTTT.

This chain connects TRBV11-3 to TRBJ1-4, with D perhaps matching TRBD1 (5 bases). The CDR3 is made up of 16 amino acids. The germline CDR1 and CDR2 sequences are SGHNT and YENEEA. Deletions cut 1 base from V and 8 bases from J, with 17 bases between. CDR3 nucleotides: TGTGCCAGCAGCTTAGGGGTTAGCAGGGTCGGAGAAAAACTGTTTTTT. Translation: CASSLGVSRVGEKLFF.

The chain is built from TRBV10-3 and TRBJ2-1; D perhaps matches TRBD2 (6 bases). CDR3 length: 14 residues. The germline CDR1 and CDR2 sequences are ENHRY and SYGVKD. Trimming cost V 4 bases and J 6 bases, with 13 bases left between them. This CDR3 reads CAISGSGAINEQFF. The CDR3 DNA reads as TGTGCCATCAGTGGGTCGGGAGCCATCAATGAGCAGTTCTTC.

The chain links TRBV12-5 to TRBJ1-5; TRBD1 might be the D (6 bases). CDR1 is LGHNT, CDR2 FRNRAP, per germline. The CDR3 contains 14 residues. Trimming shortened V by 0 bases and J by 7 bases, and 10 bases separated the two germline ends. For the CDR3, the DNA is TGTGCTAGTGGTTTGGTACAGGGAAGGCAGCCCCAGCATTTT. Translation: CASGLVQGRQPQHF.

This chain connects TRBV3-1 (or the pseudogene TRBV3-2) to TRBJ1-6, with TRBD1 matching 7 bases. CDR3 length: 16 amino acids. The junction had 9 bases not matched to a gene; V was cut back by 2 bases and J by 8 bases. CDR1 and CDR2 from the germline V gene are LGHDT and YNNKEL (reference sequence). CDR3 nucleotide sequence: TGTGCCAGCAGCCAACCACCCACAGGGGTTGATTCACCCCTCCACTTT. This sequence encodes CASSQPPTGVDSPLHF.

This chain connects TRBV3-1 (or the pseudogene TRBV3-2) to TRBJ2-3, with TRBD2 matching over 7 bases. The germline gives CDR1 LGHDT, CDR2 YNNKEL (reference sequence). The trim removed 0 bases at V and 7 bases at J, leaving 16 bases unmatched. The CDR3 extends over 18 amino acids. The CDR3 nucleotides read TGTGCCAGCAGCCAAGATCTAACTGGCGGGAGAGGGGCCAATACGCAGTATTTT. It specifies CASSQDLTGGRGANTQYF.

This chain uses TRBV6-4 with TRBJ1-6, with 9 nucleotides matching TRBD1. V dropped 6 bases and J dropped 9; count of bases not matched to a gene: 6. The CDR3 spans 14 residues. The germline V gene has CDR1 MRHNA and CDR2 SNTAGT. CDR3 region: CASSPGTGFSPLHF. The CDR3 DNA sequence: TGTGCCAGCAGCCCGGGGACAGGGTTTTCACCCCTCCACTTT.

The chain's CDR3 is CASMAGVTYEQYF. The CDR3 coding sequence is TGTGCCAGCATGGCAGGGGTAACCTACGAGCAGTACTTC. J is TRBJ2-7 and V is TRBV6-5; a weak D match, TRBD1 (6 bases). The length of the CDR3 is 13 residues. V lost 7 bases, J lost 2 bases, and 12 bases lay in between. Per germline, CDR1 MNHEY and CDR2 SVGAGI.

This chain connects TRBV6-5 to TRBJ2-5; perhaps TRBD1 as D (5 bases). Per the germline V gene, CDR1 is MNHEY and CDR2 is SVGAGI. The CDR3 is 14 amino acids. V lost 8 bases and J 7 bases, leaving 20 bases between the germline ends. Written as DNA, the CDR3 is TGTGCCAGCGCCCCCCTTTTGGGGCCGGGGACCCAGTACTTC. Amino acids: CASAPLLGPGTQYF.

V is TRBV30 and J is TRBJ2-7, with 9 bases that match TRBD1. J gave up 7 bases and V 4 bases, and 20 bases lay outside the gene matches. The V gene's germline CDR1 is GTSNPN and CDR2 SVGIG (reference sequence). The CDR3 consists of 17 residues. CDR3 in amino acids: CAWTAGTGLGTRSEQYF. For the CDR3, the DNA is TGTGCCTGGACCGCCGGGACAGGGCTAGGAACCCGTTCTGAGCAGTACTTC.

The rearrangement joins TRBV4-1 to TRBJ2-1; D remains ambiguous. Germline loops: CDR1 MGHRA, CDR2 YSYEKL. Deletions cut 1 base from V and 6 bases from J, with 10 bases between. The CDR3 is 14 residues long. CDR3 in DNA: TGCGCCAGCAGCCAAGGACTTAACCCCAATGAGCAGTTCTTC. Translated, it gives CASSQGLNPNEQFF.

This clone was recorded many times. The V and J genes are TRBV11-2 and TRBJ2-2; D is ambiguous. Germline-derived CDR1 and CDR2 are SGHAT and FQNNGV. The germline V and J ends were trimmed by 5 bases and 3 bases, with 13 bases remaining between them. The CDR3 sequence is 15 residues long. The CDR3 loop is CASSPFGGDTGELFF. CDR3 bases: TGTGCCAGCAGCCCTTTCGGCGGAGACACCGGGGAGCTGTTTTTT.

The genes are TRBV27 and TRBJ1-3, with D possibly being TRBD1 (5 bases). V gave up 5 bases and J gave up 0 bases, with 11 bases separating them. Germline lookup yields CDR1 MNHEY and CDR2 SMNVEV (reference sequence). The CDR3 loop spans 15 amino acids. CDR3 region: CASSVTGLSGNTIYF. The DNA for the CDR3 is TGTGCCAGCAGTGTCACAGGTCTCTCTGGAAACACCATATATTTT.

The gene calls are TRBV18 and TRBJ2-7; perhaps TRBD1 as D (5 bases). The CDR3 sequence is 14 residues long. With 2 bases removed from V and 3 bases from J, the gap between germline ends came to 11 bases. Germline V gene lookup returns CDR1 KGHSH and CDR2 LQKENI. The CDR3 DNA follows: TGTGCCAGCTCACCAGCAGCAGGGCGCTACGAGCAGTACGTC. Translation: CASSPAAGRYEQYV.

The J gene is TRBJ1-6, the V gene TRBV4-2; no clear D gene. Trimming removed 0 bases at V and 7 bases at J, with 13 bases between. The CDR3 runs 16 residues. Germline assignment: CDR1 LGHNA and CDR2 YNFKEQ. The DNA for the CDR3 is TGTGCCAGCAGCCAAGATAACAGCCAGGCAAATTCACCCCTCCACTTT. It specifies CASSQDNSQANSPLHF.

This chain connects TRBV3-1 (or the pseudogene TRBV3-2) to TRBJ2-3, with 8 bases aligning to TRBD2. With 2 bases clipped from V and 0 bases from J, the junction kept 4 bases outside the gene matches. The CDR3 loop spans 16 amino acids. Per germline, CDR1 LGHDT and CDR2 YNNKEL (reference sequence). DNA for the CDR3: TGTGCCAGCAGCCAACTTAGCGGGGTTAGCACAGATACGCAGTATTTT. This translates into CASSQLSGVSTDTQYF.

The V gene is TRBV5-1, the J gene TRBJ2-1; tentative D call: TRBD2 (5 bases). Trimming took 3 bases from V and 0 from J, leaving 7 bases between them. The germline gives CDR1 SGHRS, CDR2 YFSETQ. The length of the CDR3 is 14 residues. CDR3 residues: CASSSEVSYNEQFF. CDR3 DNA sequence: TGCGCCAGCAGCTCGGAGGTCTCCTACAATGAGCAGTTCTTC. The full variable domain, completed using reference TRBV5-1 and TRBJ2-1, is KAGVTQTPRYLIKTRGQQVTLSCSPISGHRSVSWYQQTPGQGLQFLFEYFSETQRNKGNFPGRFSGRQFSNSRSEMNVSTLELGDSALYLCASSSEVSYNEQFFGPGTRLTVL.

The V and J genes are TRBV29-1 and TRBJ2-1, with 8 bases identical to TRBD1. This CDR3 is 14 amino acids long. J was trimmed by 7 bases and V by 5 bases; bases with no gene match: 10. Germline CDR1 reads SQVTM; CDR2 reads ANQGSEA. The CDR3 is CSVLKAGGRNEQFF. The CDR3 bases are TGCAGCGTTCTAAAGGCAGGGGGCAGGAATGAGCAGTTCTTC.

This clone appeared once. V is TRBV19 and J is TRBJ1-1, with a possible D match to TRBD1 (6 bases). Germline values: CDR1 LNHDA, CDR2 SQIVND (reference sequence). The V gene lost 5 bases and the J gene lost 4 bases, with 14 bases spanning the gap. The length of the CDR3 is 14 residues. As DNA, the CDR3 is TGTGCCAGTAGTCGCTGGACAGAGACCACTGAAGCTTTCTTT. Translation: CASSRWTETTEAFF. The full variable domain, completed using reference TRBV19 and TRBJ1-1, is DGGITQSPKYLFRKEGQNVTLSCEQNLNHDAMYWYRQDPGQGLRLIYYSQIVNDFQKGDIAEGYSVSREKKESFPLTVTSAQKNPTAFYLCASSRWTETTEAFFGQGTRLTVV.

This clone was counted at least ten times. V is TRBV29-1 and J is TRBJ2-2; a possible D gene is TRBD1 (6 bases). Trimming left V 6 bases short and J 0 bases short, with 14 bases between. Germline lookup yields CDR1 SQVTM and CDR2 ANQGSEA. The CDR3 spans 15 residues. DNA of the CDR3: TGCAGCGTGCAGTCAACAGGGTCGAACACCGGGGAGCTGTTTTTT. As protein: CSVQSTGSNTGELFF.

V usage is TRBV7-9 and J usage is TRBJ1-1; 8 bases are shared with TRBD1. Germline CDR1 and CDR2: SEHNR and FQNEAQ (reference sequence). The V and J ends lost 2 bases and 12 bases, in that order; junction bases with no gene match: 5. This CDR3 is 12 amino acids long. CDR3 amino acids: CASSLRGQGSFF. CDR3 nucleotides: TGTGCCAGCAGCTTAAGAGGACAGGGATCTTTCTTT.

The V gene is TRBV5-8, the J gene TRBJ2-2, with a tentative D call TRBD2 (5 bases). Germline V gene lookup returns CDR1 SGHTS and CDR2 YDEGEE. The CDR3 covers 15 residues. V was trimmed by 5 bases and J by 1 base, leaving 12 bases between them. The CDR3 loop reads CASSRNGENTGELFF. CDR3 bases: TGTGCCAGCAGTCGTAACGGGGAGAACACCGGGGAGCTGTTTTTT.

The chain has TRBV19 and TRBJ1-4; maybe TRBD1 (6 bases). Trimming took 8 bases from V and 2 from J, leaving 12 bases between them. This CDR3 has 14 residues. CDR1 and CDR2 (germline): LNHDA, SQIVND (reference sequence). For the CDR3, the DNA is TGTGCCAGTCGGAACAGGGCGACTAATGAAAAACTGTTTTTT. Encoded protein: CASRNRATNEKLFF.

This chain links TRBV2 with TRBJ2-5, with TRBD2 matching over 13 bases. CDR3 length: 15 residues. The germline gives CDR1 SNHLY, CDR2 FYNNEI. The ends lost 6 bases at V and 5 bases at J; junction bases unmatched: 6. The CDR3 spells CASRGLAGVRETQYF. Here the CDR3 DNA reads TGTGCCAGCAGAGGACTAGCGGGAGTGCGGGAGACCCAGTACTTC.

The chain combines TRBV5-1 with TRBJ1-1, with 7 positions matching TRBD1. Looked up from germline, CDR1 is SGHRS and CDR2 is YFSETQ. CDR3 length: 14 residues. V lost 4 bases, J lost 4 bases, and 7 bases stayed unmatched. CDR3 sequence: CASSPGGPSTEAFF. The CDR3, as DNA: TGCGCCAGCAGCCCAGGGGGGCCCAGCACTGAAGCTTTCTTT.

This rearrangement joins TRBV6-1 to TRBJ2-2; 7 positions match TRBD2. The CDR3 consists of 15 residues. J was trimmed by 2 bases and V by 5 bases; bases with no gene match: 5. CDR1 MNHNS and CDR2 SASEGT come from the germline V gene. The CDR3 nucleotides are TGTGCCAGCAGTCTGAGCGGGGCTAACACCGGGGAGCTGTTTTTT. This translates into CASSLSGANTGELFF.

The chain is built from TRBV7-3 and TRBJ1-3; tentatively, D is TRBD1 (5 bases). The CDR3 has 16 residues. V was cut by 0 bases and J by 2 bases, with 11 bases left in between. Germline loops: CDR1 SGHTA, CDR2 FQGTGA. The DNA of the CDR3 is TGTGCCAGCAGCTTAACGCCCCAGGGAACTGGAAACACCATATATTTT. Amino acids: CASSLTPQGTGNTIYF.

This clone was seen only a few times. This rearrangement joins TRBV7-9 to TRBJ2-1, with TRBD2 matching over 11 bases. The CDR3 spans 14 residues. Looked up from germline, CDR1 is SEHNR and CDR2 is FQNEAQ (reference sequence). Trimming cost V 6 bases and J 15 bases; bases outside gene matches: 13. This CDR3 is CASRQSSGRADGFF. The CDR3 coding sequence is TGTGCCAGCAGGCAGAGTAGCGGGAGGGCCGATGGGTTCTTC.